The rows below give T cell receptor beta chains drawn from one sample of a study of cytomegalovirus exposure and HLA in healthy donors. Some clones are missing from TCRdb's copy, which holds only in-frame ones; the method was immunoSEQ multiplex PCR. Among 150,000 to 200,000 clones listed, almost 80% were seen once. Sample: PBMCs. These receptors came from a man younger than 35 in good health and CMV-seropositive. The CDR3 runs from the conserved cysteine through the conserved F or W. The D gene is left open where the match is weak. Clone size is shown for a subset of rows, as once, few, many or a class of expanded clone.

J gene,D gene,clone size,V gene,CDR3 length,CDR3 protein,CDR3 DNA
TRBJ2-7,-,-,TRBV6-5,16,CASSYSKSGGLYEQYF,TGTGCCAGCAGTTACTCGAAATCGGGGGGCCTCTACGAGCAGTACTTC
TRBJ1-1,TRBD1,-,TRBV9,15,CASSVGPTGFTEAFF,TGTGCCAGCAGCGTAGGACCGACAGGGTTCACTGAAGCTTTCTTT
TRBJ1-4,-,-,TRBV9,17,CASSVGVGHTRNEKLFF,TGTGCCAGCAGCGTAGGAGTTGGACACACCCGTAATGAAAAACTGTTTTTT
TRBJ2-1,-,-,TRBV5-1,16,CASSLARLAIVDEQFF,TGCGCCAGCAGCTTGGCCAGGTTAGCGATTGTCGATGAGCAGTTCTTC
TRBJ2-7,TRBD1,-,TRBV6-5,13,CASSLDRAYEQYF,TGTGCCAGCAGTTTGGACAGGGCTTACGAGCAGTACTTC
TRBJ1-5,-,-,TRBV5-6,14,CASSRGGGSQPQHF,TGTGCCAGCAGCCGGGGAGGGGGAAGCCAGCCCCAGCATTTT
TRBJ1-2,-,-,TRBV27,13,CASSLGKSYGYTF,TGTGCCAGCAGTCTCGGGAAGAGCTATGGCTACACCTTC
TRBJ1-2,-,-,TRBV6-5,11,CASSVPSIYTF,TGTGCCAGCAGTGTTCCATCCATCTACACCTTC
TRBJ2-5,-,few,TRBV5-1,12,CASSPLRDTQYF,TGCGCCAGCAGCCCCCTCCGGGATACCCAGTACTTC
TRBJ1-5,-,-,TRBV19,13,CASSIGVGQPQHF,TGTGCCAGTAGTATCGGGGTTGGGCAGCCCCAGCATTTT
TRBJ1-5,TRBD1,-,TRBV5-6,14,CASSPGQGGQPQHF,TGTGCCAGCAGCCCTGGACAGGGAGGTCAGCCCCAGCATTTT
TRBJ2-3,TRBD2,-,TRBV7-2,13,CASSSRGVDTQYF,TGTGCCAGCAGCTCCCGGGGGGTGGATACGCAGTATTTT
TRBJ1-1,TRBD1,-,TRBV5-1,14,CASSADRGNTEAFF,TGCGCCAGCAGCGCGGACAGGGGGAACACTGAAGCTTTCTTT
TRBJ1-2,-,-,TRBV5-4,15,CASSQFIYSPGGYTF,TGTGCCAGCAGCCAATTTATCTACAGCCCAGGTGGCTACACCTTC
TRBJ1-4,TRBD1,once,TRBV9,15,CASSATTGGYEKLFF,TGTGCCAGCAGCGCAACCACAGGGGGCTATGAAAAACTGTTTTTT
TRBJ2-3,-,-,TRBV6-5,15,CASSYSGASTDTQYF,TGTGCCAGCAGTTACTCGGGAGCTAGCACAGATACGCAGTATTTT
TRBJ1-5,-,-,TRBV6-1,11,CASSLNQPQHF,TGTGCCAGCAGTTTAAATCAGCCCCAGCATTTT
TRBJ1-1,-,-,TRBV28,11,CASSRRFEAFF,TGTGCCAGCAGCCGGAGGTTTGAAGCTTTCTTT
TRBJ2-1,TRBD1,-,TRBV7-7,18,CASSKGPSGTGTYNEQFF,TGTGCCAGCAGCAAAGGACCATCAGGGACAGGGACGTACAATGAGCAGTTCTTC
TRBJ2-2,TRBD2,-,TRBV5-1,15,CASRSLAGAPGELFF,TGCGCCAGCAGGTCGCTAGCGGGAGCGCCCGGGGAGCTGTTTTTT
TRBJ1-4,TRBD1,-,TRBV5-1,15,CASATRTGDNEKLFF,TGCGCCAGCGCAACCCGGACAGGAGACAATGAAAAACTGTTTTTT
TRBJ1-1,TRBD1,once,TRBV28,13,CASSFRGTVEAFF,TGTGCCAGCAGTTTTCGGGGGACAGTTGAAGCTTTCTTT
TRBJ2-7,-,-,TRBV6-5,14,CASSYWGQAYEQYF,TGTGCCAGCAGTTACTGGGGACAAGCCTACGAGCAGTACTTC
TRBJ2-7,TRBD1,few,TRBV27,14,CASSPRDSLYEQYF,TGTGCCAGCAGTCCCCGGGACAGTCTTTACGAGCAGTACTTC
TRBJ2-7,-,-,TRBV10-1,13,CASSDPSSYEQYF,TGCGCCAGCAGTGATCCCAGCTCCTACGAGCAGTACTTC
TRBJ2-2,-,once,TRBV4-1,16,CASSRAGGGDTGELFF,TGCGCCAGCAGTAGGGCCGGGGGAGGAGACACCGGGGAGCTGTTTTTT
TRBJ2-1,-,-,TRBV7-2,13,CASRVSSYNEQFF,TGTGCCAGCAGGGTCAGCTCCTACAATGAGCAGTTCTTC
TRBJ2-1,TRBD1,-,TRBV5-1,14,CASSSDRGDNEQFF,TGCGCCAGCAGCTCGGACAGGGGCGACAATGAGCAGTTCTTC
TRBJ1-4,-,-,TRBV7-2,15,CASSFVQGSGEKLFF,TGTGCCAGCAGCTTCGTTCAGGGGTCGGGTGAAAAACTGTTTTTT
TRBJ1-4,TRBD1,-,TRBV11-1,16,CASSSDRGSTNEKLFF,TGTGCCAGCAGCTCCGACAGGGGATCAACTAATGAAAAACTGTTTTTT
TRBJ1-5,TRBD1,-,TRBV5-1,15,CASSLGPQGTQPQHF,TGCGCCAGCAGCTTGGGACCACAGGGGACGCAGCCCCAGCATTTT
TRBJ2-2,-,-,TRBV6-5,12,CATRGPTGELFF,TGTGCCACCCGAGGGCCCACCGGGGAGCTGTTTTTT
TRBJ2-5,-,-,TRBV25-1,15,CASSEWGVRQETQYF,TGTGCCAGCAGTGAGTGGGGAGTCCGACAAGAGACCCAGTACTTC
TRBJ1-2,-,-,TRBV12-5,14,CASGLGQLNYGYTF,TGTGCTAGTGGTTTGGGCCAGTTGAACTATGGCTACACCTTC
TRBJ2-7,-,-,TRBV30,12,CAWSPAAYEQYF,TGTGCCTGGTCGCCGGCGGCCTACGAGCAGTACTTC
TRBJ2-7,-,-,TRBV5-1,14,CASSGRDLSYEQYF,TGCGCCAGCAGCGGCCGGGACTTGTCCTACGAGCAGTACTTC
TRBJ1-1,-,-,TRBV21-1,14,CASSKVGKNTEAFF,TGTGCCAGCAGCAAAGTCGGGAAGAACACTGAAGCTTTCTTT
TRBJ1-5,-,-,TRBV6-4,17,CASSDSITGTHYQPQHF,TGTGCCAGCAGTGACTCAATAACCGGGACACATTATCAGCCCCAGCATTTT
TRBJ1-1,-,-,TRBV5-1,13,CASSPLGGTEAFF,TGCGCCAGCAGCCCACTTGGTGGCACTGAAGCTTTCTTT
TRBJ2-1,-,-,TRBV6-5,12,CASSYQNNEQFF,TGTGCCAGCAGTTACCAGAACAATGAGCAGTTCTTC
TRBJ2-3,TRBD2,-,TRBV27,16,CASSLPMGLAGGPQYF,TGTGCCAGCAGTCTACCAATGGGACTAGCGGGAGGGCCGCAGTATTTT
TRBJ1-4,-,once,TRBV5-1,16,CASSLGSVSANEKLFF,TGCGCCAGCAGCTTGGGGAGTGTCTCGGCTAATGAAAAACTGTTTTTT
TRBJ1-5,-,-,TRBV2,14,CASRADRPGQPQHF,TGTGCCAGCAGGGCTGACAGGCCCGGACAGCCCCAGCATTTT
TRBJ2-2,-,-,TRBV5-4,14,CASSGAGLTGELFF,TGTGCCAGCAGCGGAGCAGGGTTGACCGGGGAGCTGTTTTTT
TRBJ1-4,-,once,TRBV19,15,CASSRRTGLGEKLFF,TGTGCCAGTAGCCGACGAACAGGGTTAGGTGAAAAACTGTTTTTT
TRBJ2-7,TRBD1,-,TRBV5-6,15,CASSLLGGEGIEQYF,TGTGCCAGCAGCTTGCTAGGGGGCGAGGGTATCGAGCAGTACTTC
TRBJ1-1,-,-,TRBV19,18,CASRDMFLSPGARNEAFF,TGTGCCAGTAGGGACATGTTTCTTTCTCCTGGGGCGCGAAATGAAGCTTTCTTT
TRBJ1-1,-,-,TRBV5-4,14,CASSSRVGNTEAFF,TGTGCCAGCAGCTCTCGGGTGGGGAACACTGAAGCTTTCTTT
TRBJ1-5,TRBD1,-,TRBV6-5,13,CASSRNRGQPQHF,TGTGCCAGCAGTAGGAACAGGGGTCAGCCCCAGCATTTT
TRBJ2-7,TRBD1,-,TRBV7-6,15,CASSLVAGGDYEQYF,TGTGCCAGCAGCTTAGTAGCAGGGGGCGATTACGAGCAGTACTTC
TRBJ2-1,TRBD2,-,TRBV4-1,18,CASSRLQGTSGGANEQFF,TGCGCCAGCAGCCGCCTTCAAGGGACTAGTGGGGGGGCCAATGAGCAGTTCTTC
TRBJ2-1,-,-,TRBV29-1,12,CSGITGINEQFF,TGCAGCGGAATTACAGGGATCAATGAGCAGTTCTTC
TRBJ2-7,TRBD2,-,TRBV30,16,CAWSRPAWAGAYEQYF,TGTGCCTGGAGTCGACCCGCGTGGGCGGGGGCCTACGAGCAGTACTTC